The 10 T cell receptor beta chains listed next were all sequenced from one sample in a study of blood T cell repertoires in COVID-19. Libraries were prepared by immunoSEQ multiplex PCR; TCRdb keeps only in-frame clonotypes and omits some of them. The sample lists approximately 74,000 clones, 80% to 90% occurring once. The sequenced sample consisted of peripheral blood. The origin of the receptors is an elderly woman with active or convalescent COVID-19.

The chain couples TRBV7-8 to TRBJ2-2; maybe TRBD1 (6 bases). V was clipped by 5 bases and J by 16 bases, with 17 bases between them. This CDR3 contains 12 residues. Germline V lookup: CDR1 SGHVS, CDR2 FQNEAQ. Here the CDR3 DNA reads TGTGCCAGCAGCGGTTTAGTGGGACAAGGGTTTTTT. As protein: CASSGLVGQGFF.

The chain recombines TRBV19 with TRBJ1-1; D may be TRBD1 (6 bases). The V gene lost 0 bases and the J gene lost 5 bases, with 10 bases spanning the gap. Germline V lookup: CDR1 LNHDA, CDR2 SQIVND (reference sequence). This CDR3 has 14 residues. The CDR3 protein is CASSIDLTGTEAFF. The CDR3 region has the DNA TGTGCCAGTAGTATAGATCTAACAGGGACTGAAGCTTTCTTT. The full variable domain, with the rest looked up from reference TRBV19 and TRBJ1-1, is DGGITQSPKYLFRKEGQNVTLSCEQNLNHDAMYWYRQDPGQGLRLIYYSQIVNDFQKGDIAEGYSVSREKKESFPLTVTSAQKNPTAFYLCASSIDLTGTEAFFGQGTRLTVV.

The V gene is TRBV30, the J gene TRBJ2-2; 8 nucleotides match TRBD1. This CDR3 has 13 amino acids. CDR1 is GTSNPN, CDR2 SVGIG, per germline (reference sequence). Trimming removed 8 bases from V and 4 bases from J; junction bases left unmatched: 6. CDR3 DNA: TGTGCCCGTCAGGGGGCTGGCACCGGGGAGCTGTTTTTT. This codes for CARQGAGTGELFF.

In DNA, the CDR3 is TGTGCCAGCAGTTACTCAGGGGGGGGTTCAAGTGAAAAACTGTTTTTT. It specifies CASSYSGGGSSEKLFF. This chain connects TRBV6-5 to TRBJ1-4, with TRBD1 as a possible D gene (6 bases). The germline V gene has CDR1 MNHEY and CDR2 SVGAGI. The V and J ends lost 0 bases and 7 bases respectively, with 15 bases between them. CDR3 length: 16 amino acids.

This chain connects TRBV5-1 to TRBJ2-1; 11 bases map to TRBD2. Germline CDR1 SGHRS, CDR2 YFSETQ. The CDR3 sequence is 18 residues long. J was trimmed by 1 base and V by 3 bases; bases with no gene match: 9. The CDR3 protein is CASSSQTSGAISYNEQFF. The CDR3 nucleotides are TGCGCCAGCAGCTCCCAGACTAGCGGGGCTATTTCCTACAATGAGCAGTTCTTC.

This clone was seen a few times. In DNA form, the CDR3 reads TGTGCCAGCAGACCATACAGGTTCCAAAATTCACCCCTCCACTTT. Translating gives CASRPYRFQNSPLHF. The rearrangement links TRBV7-8 to TRBJ1-6; tentatively, D is TRBD1 (5 bases). Germline CDR1 SGHVS, CDR2 FQNEAQ. The CDR3 runs 15 residues. Between the trimmed V and J ends, which lost 6 bases and 7 bases, there was a span of 16 bases.

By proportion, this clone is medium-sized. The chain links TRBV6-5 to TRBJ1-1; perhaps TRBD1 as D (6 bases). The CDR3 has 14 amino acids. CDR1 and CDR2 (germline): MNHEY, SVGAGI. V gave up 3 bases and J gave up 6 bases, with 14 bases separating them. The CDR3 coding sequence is TGTGCCAGCAGTTATGGGCAGGGGCTCGCTGAAGCTTTCTTT. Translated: CASSYGQGLAEAFF.

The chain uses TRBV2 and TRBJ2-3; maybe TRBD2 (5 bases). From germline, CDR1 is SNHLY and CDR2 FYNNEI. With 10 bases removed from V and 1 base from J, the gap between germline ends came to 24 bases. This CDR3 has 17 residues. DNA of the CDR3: TGTGCCACATCCCCTGCGGGCCCAAGGGTCGGCACAGATACGCAGTATTTT. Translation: CATSPAGPRVGTDTQYF.

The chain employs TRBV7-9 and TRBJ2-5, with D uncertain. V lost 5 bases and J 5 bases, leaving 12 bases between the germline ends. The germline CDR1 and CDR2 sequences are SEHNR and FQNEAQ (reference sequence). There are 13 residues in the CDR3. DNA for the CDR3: TGTGCCAGCAGCGCCCCGGGTGGGGAGACCCAGTACTTC. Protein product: CASSAPGGETQYF.

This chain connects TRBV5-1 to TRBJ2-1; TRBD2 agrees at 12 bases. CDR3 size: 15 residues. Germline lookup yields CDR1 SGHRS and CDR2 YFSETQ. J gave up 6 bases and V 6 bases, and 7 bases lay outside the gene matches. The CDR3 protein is CASTLAGGPSNEQFF. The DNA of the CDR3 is TGCGCCAGCACCCTAGCGGGGGGGCCCTCCAATGAGCAGTTCTTC.